These 3 T cell receptor beta chains were all obtained from the same sample, sequenced in a study of patients and donors after allogeneic stem cell transplantation. MiXCR, run by TCRdb on the RT-PCR reads, gives a single entry per CDR3 protein. The repertoire holds over 150,000 distinct CDR3 sequences, with around 28% as singletons. Sequencing used blood, either unsorted or a sorted T cell fraction (not recorded which). The receptors were gathered from a human donor who was either an allogeneic HSCT recipient or a stem cell or donor lymphocyte infusion donor (not recorded which). It is not recorded whose cells these are; they may come from a transplant donor.

This clonotype was seen ten or more times. The gene calls are TRBV5-1 and TRBJ2-5; D not certain. CDR3 size: 11 residues. V dropped 0 bases and J dropped 5 bases, with 2 bases sitting between them. Per the germline V gene, CDR1 is SGHRS and CDR2 is YFSETQ. The CDR3 protein is CASSLVETQYF. As DNA, the CDR3 is TGCGCCAGCAGCTTGGTGGAGACCCAGTACTTC.

This sequence joins TRBV18 and TRBJ1-6; 8 bases fit TRBD1. The trim removed 0 bases at V and 8 bases at J, leaving 3 bases unmatched. The CDR3 has 15 residues. Germline CDR1 is KGHSH and CDR2 is LQKENI. The CDR3 nucleotides are TGTGCCAGCTCACCACCGGGACAGGATTATTCACCCCTCCACTTT. It yields the protein CASSPPGQDYSPLHF.

The genes are TRBV4-3 and TRBJ1-3; the D is unclear. CDR3 length equals 18 residues. The germline V and J ends were trimmed by 5 bases and 3 bases, with 23 bases remaining between them. The germline gives CDR1 LGHNA, CDR2 YSLEER. CDR3 sequence reads: CASSGPRPRSAGGNTIYF. The CDR3 nucleotides read TGCGCCAGCAGCGGACCCCGCCCTAGGTCCGCGGGTGGAAACACCATATATTTT.